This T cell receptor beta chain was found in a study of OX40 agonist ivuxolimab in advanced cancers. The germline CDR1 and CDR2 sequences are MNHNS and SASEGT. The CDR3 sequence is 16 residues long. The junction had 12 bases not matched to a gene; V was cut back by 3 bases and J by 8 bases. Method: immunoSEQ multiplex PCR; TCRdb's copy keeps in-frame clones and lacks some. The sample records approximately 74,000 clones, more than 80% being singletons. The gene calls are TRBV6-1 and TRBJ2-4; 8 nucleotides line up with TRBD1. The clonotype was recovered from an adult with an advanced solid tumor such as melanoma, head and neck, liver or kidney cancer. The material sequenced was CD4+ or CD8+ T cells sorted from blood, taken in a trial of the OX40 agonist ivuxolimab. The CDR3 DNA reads TGTGCCAGCAGTGACTTATTTAGGACAGGGAAGGACATTCAGTACTTC. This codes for CASSDLFRTGKDIQYF.